This TCR beta chain emerged from a study of cytomegalovirus exposure and HLA in healthy donors. Researchers ran the PCR with 60 Vbeta and 13 Jbeta primers. Per the original methods: Later reanalysis found about 80 million unique TCR beta chains, around 9.9 million of them shared. Data came from immunoSEQ multiplex PCR; TCRdb stores just in-frame clones and leaves some out. V and J calls and clone size follow that table, whereas D and trimming were derived from the DNA. The table lists 150,000 to 200,000 clones, 77% of them singletons. General observations from the study: Segments of the TCR beta V type were, in most cases, productive about 87% or about 30% of the time in an earlier analysis. In a later analysis, roughly 17,000 TCR beta sequences were associated with HLA alleles at 0.05 false discovery rate.

When sampled, the donors appeared nominally healthy, though they likely had unrecorded immune exposures. This clone was observed a few times. Its antigen is still unknown. Germline lookup yields CDR1 MNHEY and CDR2 SMNVEV (reference sequence). The V end lost 2 bases, the J end lost 0 bases, and 17 bases lay between the germline ends. The CDR3 totals 19 residues. Input material: PBMCs. The TCR sequence derives from a woman in her thirties in good health and CMV-seronegative. The rearrangement joins TRBV27 to TRBJ2-6, with a weak D call TRBD1 (6 bases). CDR3 region: CASSLALGHPSSGANVLTF. The CDR3 nucleotides read TGTGCCAGCAGTTTAGCATTGGGACACCCGAGCTCTGGGGCCAACGTCCTGACTTTC.